One sample yielded the 22 T cell receptor beta chains listed below, sequenced in a study of cytomegalovirus exposure and HLA in healthy donors. With 60 Vbeta and 13 Jbeta primers, the PCR was carried out. Only in-frame clones appear in the TCRdb table, and some are missing; sequencing was by immunoSEQ multiplex PCR. Here the sample spans roughly 100,000 clones, roughly 73% being singletons. Sequencing used PBMCs. The receptors derive from a man in his forties in good health and CMV-seronegative.

The chain employs TRBV6-5 and TRBJ2-1; tentative D call: TRBD2 (6 bases). The CDR3 is 14 amino acids. Germline CDR1 reads MNHEY; CDR2 reads SVGAGI. The V end lost 5 bases, the J end lost 7 bases, and 15 bases lay between the germline ends. Here the CDR3 DNA reads TGTGCCAGCAGTGGCGGTAGCGGTAGGAATGAGCAGTTCTTC. As protein: CASSGGSGRNEQFF.

The V gene is TRBV5-1, the J gene TRBJ1-3; D gene ambiguous. CDR3 length equals 14 residues. V dropped 8 bases and J dropped 0 bases, with 12 bases sitting between them. CDR1 and CDR2 (germline): SGHRS, YFSETQ. The CDR3 here is CASGDGYSGNTIYF. The CDR3 bases are TGCGCCAGTGGTGACGGGTACTCTGGAAACACCATATATTTT.

The V call is TRBV11-3, the J call TRBJ1-6, with 7 bases lining up with TRBD1. V lost 5 bases, J lost 8 bases, and 3 bases stayed unmatched. Germline V CDR1 and CDR2: SGHNT, YENEEA. The length of the CDR3 is 13 residues. In DNA form, the CDR3 reads TGTGCCAGCAGCCGGGACAGCTATTCACCCCTCCACTTT. Translation: CASSRDSYSPLHF.

V gene TRBV5-6 combines with J gene TRBJ2-7, with 7 bases fitting TRBD2. Trimming took 3 bases from V and 2 from J; bases not matched to a gene: 11. This CDR3 is built from 16 residues. From germline, CDR1 is SGHDT and CDR2 YYEEEE. The CDR3 DNA reads as TGTGCCAGCAGCTCGTGGGGGGTGCGGGGGACCTACGAGCAGTACTTC. This sequence encodes CASSSWGVRGTYEQYF. Drawing the rest from reference TRBV5-6 and TRBJ2-7, the complete variable domain is DAGVTQSPTHLIKTRGQQVTLRCSPKSGHDTVSWYQQALGQGPQFIFQYYEEEERQRGNFPDRFSGHQFPNYSSELNVNALLLGDSALYLCASSSWGVRGTYEQYFGPGTRLTVT.

This chain links TRBV19 with TRBJ2-2; 8 bases match TRBD2. Trimming removed 5 bases from V and 2 bases from J; junction bases left unmatched: 4. Germline CDR1 and CDR2: LNHDA and SQIVND (reference sequence). The CDR3 runs to 15 residues. CDR3 amino acids: CASSVGTSNTGELFF. DNA of the CDR3: TGTGCCAGTAGTGTTGGGACTAGTAACACCGGGGAGCTGTTTTTT.

This chain joins TRBV29-1 and TRBJ2-5, with D hard to call. The ends were cut back, 3 bases at V and 1 base at J, with 6 bases in the middle. The germline CDR1 and CDR2 sequences are SQVTM and ANQGSEA. The CDR3 is made up of 12 amino acids. The CDR3 loop is CSVEVSQETQYF. The CDR3 DNA is TGCAGCGTTGAGGTGAGCCAAGAGACCCAGTACTTC. Combining the CDR3 with reference TRBV29-1 and TRBJ2-5 gives the whole variable domain SAVISQKPSRDICQRGTSLTIQCQVDSQVTMMFWYRQQPGQSLTLIATANQGSEATYESGFVIDKFPISRPNLTFSTLTVSNMSPEDSSIYLCSVEVSQETQYFGPGTRLLVL.

This clone was picked up a small number of times. Distinct nucleotide sequences in the sample also encode this CDR3. DNA for the CDR3: TGTGCCAGCAGTGCGGGGGGTGTTGAGACCCAGTACTTC. This gives the protein CASSAGGVETQYF. The chain carries TRBV2 and TRBJ2-5; TRBD2 agrees at 7 bases. The CDR3 spans 13 residues. CDR1 and CDR2 (germline): SNHLY, FYNNEI. The ends lost 4 bases at V and 5 bases at J; junction bases unmatched: 4.

This rearrangement joins TRBV12-1 to TRBJ2-1; TRBD1 reflects the table's D call only, with no check against the DNA. TRBV12-1 is a recognized pseudogene. The CDR3 sequence is 15 residues long. CDR3 coding DNA: TGTGCCAGCAGCCCTACGGGACAGAAAGGCAATGAGCAGTTCTTC. Protein: CASSPTGQKGNEQFF.

The CDR3 coding sequence is TGTGCCAGCTCATCGTCGACAGGAGAGAACACTGAAGCTTTCTTT. It translates to CASSSSTGENTEAFF. V and J are TRBV18 and TRBJ1-1; D perhaps matches TRBD1 (6 bases). Trimming cost V 5 bases and J 1 base, with 14 bases left between them. CDR1 and CDR2 (germline): KGHSH, LQKENI. The CDR3 consists of 15 residues.

The chain joins TRBV7-9 to TRBJ2-2; perhaps TRBD1 as D (6 bases). The CDR3 has 14 amino acids. Germline CDR1 reads SEHNR; CDR2 reads FQNEAQ (reference sequence). Trimming took off 5 bases at V and 5 bases at J, with 12 bases between the two ends. As DNA, the CDR3 is TGTGCCAGCAGCCTTTTACAGGGAACCGGGGAGCTGTTTTTT. As protein: CASSLLQGTGELFF.

V gene TRBV11-2 combines with J gene TRBJ2-3; D remains unclear. V gave up 3 bases and J gave up 1 base, with 5 bases separating them. The CDR3 has 13 residues. Germline V gives CDR1 SGHAT, CDR2 FQNNGV. The CDR3 here is CASSFHGTDTQYF. The CDR3 DNA sequence: TGTGCCAGCAGCTTCCATGGCACAGATACGCAGTATTTT.

The gene calls are TRBV6-5 and TRBJ1-1; 7 nucleotides match TRBD1. V shed 4 bases, J shed 10 bases, and the junction held 6 bases outside the gene matches. This CDR3 has 12 residues. Germline V gene sequence: CDR1 MNHEY, CDR2 SVGAGI. Here the CDR3 DNA reads TGTGCCAGCAGTTCCACAGGGGCTGGAGCTTTCTTT. This translates into CASSSTGAGAFF.

The rearrangement links TRBV19 to TRBJ1-2, with TRBD1 as a possible D gene (5 bases). Germline V gene data show CDR1 as LNHDA and CDR2 as SQIVND (reference sequence). Trimming shortened V by 6 bases and J by 0 bases, and 17 bases separated the two germline ends. The CDR3 loop spans 16 amino acids. Here the CDR3 DNA reads TGTGCCAGTAGGATACTCCCGACAGCAGCTAACTATGGCTACACCTTC. It specifies CASRILPTAANYGYTF.

The gene calls are TRBV2 and TRBJ2-5; 9 nucleotides agree with TRBD1. The CDR3 has 16 amino acids. V shed 4 bases and J 3 bases; nucleotides not matched to a gene: 9. Germline V gene sequence: CDR1 SNHLY, CDR2 FYNNEI. The CDR3 loop reads CASSGTGGGREETQYF. DNA of the CDR3: TGTGCCAGCAGTGGTACAGGGGGCGGAAGGGAAGAGACCCAGTACTTC.

The genes are TRBV5-5 and TRBJ2-1; TRBD1 agrees at 9 bases. Per the germline V gene, CDR1 is SGHKS and CDR2 is YYEKEE (reference sequence). This CDR3 contains 15 residues. The V gene end was trimmed by 4 bases and the J gene end by 5 bases; junction bases not matched to a gene: 7. This CDR3 is CASSAGTGKDNEQFF. The CDR3 DNA follows: TGTGCCAGCAGCGCCGGGACAGGGAAAGACAATGAGCAGTTCTTC.

This clone appeared once. This chain connects TRBV27 to TRBJ1-3; 7 bases match TRBD1. V was clipped by 10 bases and J by 0 bases; unmatched bases: 9. The germline CDR1 and CDR2 sequences are MNHEY and SMNVEV (reference sequence). The CDR3 length is 15 residues. The chain's CDR3 is CATSATGRSGNTIYF. The CDR3 DNA follows: TGTGCCACCAGCGCGACAGGGCGCTCTGGAAACACCATATATTTT.

The chain combines TRBV4-1 with TRBJ1-6, with D perhaps matching TRBD1 (5 bases). The germline V gene encodes CDR1 MGHRA and CDR2 YSYEKL. The CDR3 has 15 amino acids. V was clipped by 1 base and J by 9 bases, with 13 bases between them. CDR3 coding DNA: TGCGCCAGCAGCCAAGGGGGGGGGACGGGTTCACCCCTCCACTTT. It translates to CASSQGGGTGSPLHF.

The rearrangement links TRBV19 to TRBJ2-3; 9 bases map to TRBD2. Germline V gene data show CDR1 as LNHDA and CDR2 as SQIVND (reference sequence). The junction had 8 bases not matched to a gene; V was cut back by 11 bases and J by 5 bases. This CDR3 has 13 residues. CDR3: CAAGGLAQDTQYF. The CDR3 DNA reads as TGTGCCGCAGGGGGACTAGCCCAAGATACGCAGTATTTT. The variable domain in full, with the rest retrieved from reference TRBV19 and TRBJ2-3, is DGGITQSPKYLFRKEGQNVTLSCEQNLNHDAMYWYRQDPGQGLRLIYYSQIVNDFQKGDIAEGYSVSREKKESFPLTVTSAQKNPTAFYLCAAGGLAQDTQYFGPGTRLTVL.

This chain links TRBV4-1 with TRBJ2-5; 10 nucleotides align to TRBD2. This CDR3 contains 18 residues. V lost 5 bases and J lost 0; bases outside the gene matches: 12. CDR1 is MGHRA and CDR2 is YSYEKL in the germline V gene. In DNA form, the CDR3 reads TGCGCCAGCAGCTTTCGGACTAGCGGACTGAAGTACCAAGAGACCCAGTACTTC. Its protein product is CASSFRTSGLKYQETQYF.

The chain couples TRBV6-6 to TRBJ2-7; D may be TRBD1 (5 bases). This CDR3 is 15 amino acids long. CDR1 is MNHNY and CDR2 is SVGAGI in the germline V gene (reference sequence). Trimming took off 4 bases at V and 0 bases at J, with 13 bases between the two ends. CDR3 coding DNA: TGTGCCAGCAGTTTTACCCAGACAGACTCCTACGAGCAGTACTTC. Translating it yields CASSFTQTDSYEQYF.

This clone turned up a few times. J is TRBJ2-1 and V is TRBV9; D gene ambiguous. Germline lookup yields CDR1 SGDLS and CDR2 YYNGEE. The CDR3 has 14 residues. The ends were cut back, 0 bases at V and 4 bases at J, with 8 bases in the middle. CDR3 in amino acids: CASSVVKAYNEQFF. DNA for the CDR3: TGTGCCAGCAGCGTAGTCAAAGCTTACAATGAGCAGTTCTTC.

This chain uses TRBV5-1 with TRBJ2-7, with D perhaps matching TRBD2 (6 bases). Trimming stripped 2 bases from V and 5 bases from J, with 17 bases between. The V gene's germline CDR1 is SGHRS and CDR2 YFSETQ. CDR3 length equals 15 residues. The DNA of the CDR3 is TGCGCCAGCAGCTTAGAGGTTTTCGGGGGTGACGAGCAGTACTTC. Amino acid sequence: CASSLEVFGGDEQYF. Variable domain in full (rest from reference TRBV5-1 and TRBJ2-7): KAGVTQTPRYLIKTRGQQVTLSCSPISGHRSVSWYQQTPGQGLQFLFEYFSETQRNKGNFPGRFSGRQFSNSRSEMNVSTLELGDSALYLCASSLEVFGGDEQYFGPGTRLTVT.